This TCR beta chain came from a study of CD8+ T cells in alopecia areata. Treatment of the sample: oral pan-JAK inhibitor, 5-10 mg twice daily. Remarks on this clone: Its antigen remains unknown. The sample contains more than one DNA sequence encoding this CDR3.

Isolated RNA was reverse transcribed into cDNA used as the sequencing template. Assay: immunoSEQ multiplex PCR; the TCRdb copy retains only in-frame clones and omits some. The sample yields 150,000 to 200,000 clones, roughly 60% seen once. Findings and limits, study-wide: Whether baseline CD8+ expansion is linked to response remains uncertain, given a single nonresponder.

CDR1 and CDR2 (germline): SQVTM, ANQGSEA. The CDR3 spans 12 residues. Trimming pared 1 base from V and 0 bases from J, leaving 2 bases between. Sequencing was performed on CD4+ T cells sorted from blood, taken at week 24, from a patient treated with tofacitinib. The chain uses TRBV29-1 and TRBJ2-3; D unclear. This sequence was found in a human donor with alopecia areata. The CDR3 DNA is TGCAGCGTTGAAGGAAGCACAGATACGCAGTATTTT. This gives the protein CSVEGSTDTQYF.